Included here is one T cell receptor beta chain sequence, with context. Its antigen is undetermined. This specimen comes from a study of neoadjuvant anti-PD-1 for oral cavity cancer. The length of the CDR3 is 16 residues. Study-wide findings and caveats: Higher pretreatment Treg/Th17 ratios tracked higher pretreatment blood clonality.

Blood libraries mostly used approximately 450 ng genomic DNA, six replicates each. Profiled with immunoSEQ multiplex PCR; TCRdb holds only in-frame clones, not every one. The data contain about 9,500 clones, approximately 68% of them singletons. The time point was: after neoadjuvant nivolumab, at surgical resection. V is TRBV21-1 and J is TRBJ2-7; the D call of TRBD1 is as the table states it, not checked on the DNA. TRBV21-1 is reported as a pseudogene. Sequences were derived from PBMCs, sampled after nivolumab (anti-PD-1) treatment. The TCR was taken from a person between 35 and 79 years old with oral cavity squamous cell carcinoma. Written as DNA, the CDR3 is TGTGCCAGCAGCACACGCTGCCAGGGCGGCTCCTACGAGCAGTACTTC. As protein: CASSTRCQGGSYEQYF.